The 12 T cell receptor beta chains below were found in one sample sequenced in a study of cytomegalovirus exposure and HLA in healthy donors. PCR was performed using 60 Vbeta and 13 Jbeta primers. Sequencing was performed with immunoSEQ multiplex PCR; in TCRdb, only in-frame clones are kept and a portion is missing. The data contain some 90,000 clones, roughly 74% of them singletons. Sequencing was carried out using PBMCs. The receptors were sampled from a female donor in good health and CMV-seropositive.

In DNA, the CDR3 is TGTGCCAGCAGCACGCACAGTCCCGGGACAGGGGTCGAGCAGTACTTC. This translates into CASSTHSPGTGVEQYF. V and J are TRBV7-2 and TRBJ2-7; TRBD1 aligns across 10 bases. The CDR3 extends over 16 amino acids. The J segment lost 6 bases and the V segment lost 5 bases, leaving 13 bases of the junction unmatched. Germline V gene lookup returns CDR1 SGHTA and CDR2 FQGNSA.

The chain joins TRBV4-2 to TRBJ2-1, with D tentatively TRBD1 (6 bases). Germline CDR1 reads LGHNA; CDR2 reads YNFKEQ. V dropped 3 bases and J dropped 8 bases, with 17 bases sitting between them. CDR3 length equals 15 residues. DNA of the CDR3: TGTGCCAGCAGCCACAGTAGGGGGTATAGGGATGAGCAGTTCTTC. Translating gives CASSHSRGYRDEQFF.

The chain has TRBV6-5 and TRBJ1-2; 12 bases line up with TRBD1. The junction had 8 bases not matched to a gene; V was cut back by 5 bases and J by 7 bases. CDR1 is MNHEY, CDR2 SVGAGI, per germline. CDR3 length equals 15 residues. CDR3 sequence reads: CASSTPGQGARGYTF. For the CDR3, the DNA is TGTGCCAGCAGTACACCGGGACAGGGGGCGCGTGGCTACACCTTC.

The chain is built from TRBV4-2 and TRBJ1-4; the D is unclear. CDR1 and CDR2 from the germline V gene are LGHNA and YNFKEQ. The CDR3 sequence is 16 residues long. V lost 3 bases and J 3 bases, leaving 14 bases between the germline ends. CDR3 residues: CASSHPDWSSNEKLFF. CDR3 coding DNA: TGTGCCAGCAGCCACCCAGACTGGTCTTCTAATGAAAAACTGTTTTTT.

The chain carries TRBV7-2 and TRBJ1-2; D perhaps matches TRBD1 (6 bases). The CDR3 covers 14 residues. V was pared by 0 bases and J by 8 bases, with 13 bases between. Germline CDR1 SGHTA, CDR2 FQGNSA. The CDR3 nucleotides are TGTGCCAGCAGCTTAGCGATTGGTCAGGGGGGCTACACCTTC. Translation: CASSLAIGQGGYTF.

This clone has only one observation. CDR3 sequence: CASTRTGTQNTIYF. In DNA, the CDR3 is TGTGCCAGCACCCGTACAGGCACCCAAAACACCATATATTTT. The chain uses TRBV28 and TRBJ1-3; the D gene is possibly TRBD1 (5 bases). Trimming took off 7 bases at V and 6 bases at J, with 16 bases between the two ends. The germline gives CDR1 MDHEN, CDR2 SYDVKM. This CDR3 has 14 residues.

The CDR3 loop reads CASIPGQGAGAYEQYF. In DNA form, the CDR3 reads TGTGCCAGCATTCCGGGACAGGGGGCAGGAGCCTACGAGCAGTACTTC. The V gene is TRBV28, the J gene TRBJ2-7, with 12 bases that match TRBD1. Per germline, CDR1 MDHEN and CDR2 SYDVKM. This CDR3 region has 16 residues. The V and J ends lost 7 bases and 2 bases, in that order; junction bases with no gene match: 9.

The chain couples TRBV19 to TRBJ2-7, with D maybe TRBD2 (6 bases). The germline gives CDR1 LNHDA, CDR2 SQIVND (reference sequence). This CDR3 has 14 amino acids. V lost 3 bases and J 0 bases, leaving 9 bases between the germline ends. The CDR3 nucleotides are TGTGCCAGTAGTATTTTGGGGGGCTCCTACGAGCAGTACTTC. Protein product: CASSILGGSYEQYF.

This clone was observed a few times. The rearrangement uses TRBV2 and TRBJ2-7; D call uncertain. Germline V gives CDR1 SNHLY, CDR2 FYNNEI. V lost 2 bases, J lost 4 bases, and 6 bases lay in between. This CDR3 region has 12 residues. CDR3 residues: CASSERRYEQYF. CDR3 DNA: TGTGCCAGCAGTGAACGTCGGTACGAGCAGTACTTC.

V is TRBV28 and J is TRBJ1-1; the D gene is possibly TRBD1 (5 bases). CDR3 length: 15 residues. V lost 0 bases and J lost 0, with 8 bases in between. Germline lookup yields CDR1 MDHEN and CDR2 SYDVKM. As DNA, the CDR3 is TGTGCCAGCAGTTTATGGGCGGGGGTGAACACTGAAGCTTTCTTT. It translates to CASSLWAGVNTEAFF. The full variable domain, completed using reference TRBV28 and TRBJ1-1, is DVKVTQSSRYLVKRTGEKVFLECVQDMDHENMFWYRQDPGLGLRLIYFSYDVKMKEKGDIPEGYSVSREKKERFSLILESASTNQTSMYLCASSLWAGVNTEAFFGQGTRLTVV.

This sequence joins TRBV10-3 and TRBJ1-4; weak D call: TRBD1 (6 bases). The germline V and J ends were trimmed by 0 bases and 8 bases, with 13 bases remaining between them. This CDR3 has 15 residues. Germline values: CDR1 ENHRY, CDR2 SYGVKD. CDR3 in DNA: TGTGCCATCAGTGAGTCGGTTCAGGGGAAGGAAAAACTGTTTTTT. Translating gives CAISESVQGKEKLFF.

The J gene is TRBJ1-2, the V gene TRBV7-2, with D uncertain. Germline assignment: CDR1 SGHTA and CDR2 FQGNSA. CDR3 length: 14 residues. Trimming stripped 5 bases from V and 8 bases from J, with 18 bases between. The CDR3, as DNA: TGTGCCAGCAGCCCGTCCTCGACTCGGGTAGGCTACACCTTC. Its translation is CASSPSSTRVGYTF.